The 27 T cell receptor beta chains reported below all come from one sample, sequenced in a study of T cell changes during pregnancy in multiple sclerosis. Assay used: immunoSEQ multiplex PCR; TCRdb lists only in-frame clones, some missing. The repertoire includes about 100,000 clones, 80% to 95% of them detected once, and over 2.5% sits in the top ten. Sample: peripheral blood, taken in the second trimester of pregnancy. Receptors were obtained from a female donor with multiple sclerosis, enrolled in a pregnancy study.

This clone was seen a single time. The chain has TRBV27 and TRBJ1-1; 9 bases map to TRBD1. Per the germline V gene, CDR1 is MNHEY and CDR2 is SMNVEV (reference sequence). The CDR3 loop spans 16 amino acids. Trimming at V came to 0 bases and at J to 1 base, leaving 3 bases not matched to a gene. Here the CDR3 DNA reads TGTGCCAGCAGTTTATCGCAGACAGGGGGGAACACTGAAGCTTTCTTT. Translating gives CASSLSQTGGNTEAFF.

The gene calls are TRBV19 and TRBJ1-5; perhaps TRBD1 as D (5 bases). The germline gives CDR1 LNHDA, CDR2 SQIVND (reference sequence). The V gene lost 3 bases and the J gene lost 4 bases, with 13 bases spanning the gap. The CDR3 is 15 residues long. CDR3 in amino acids: CASSIPFGGNQPQHF. The CDR3 DNA follows: TGTGCCAGTAGTATCCCCTTTGGGGGGAATCAGCCCCAGCATTTT.

The V call is TRBV30, the J call TRBJ2-3, with a weak D call TRBD2 (5 bases). Trimming took off 3 bases at V and 2 bases at J, with 18 bases between the two ends. CDR3 size: 16 residues. Germline-derived CDR1 and CDR2 are GTSNPN and SVGIG (reference sequence). For the CDR3, the DNA is TGTGCCTGGAGGTCTCGGGGAGCCGCTGCCACAGATACGCAGTATTTT. Translated: CAWRSRGAAATDTQYF.

The chain has TRBV5-1 and TRBJ1-1; a possible D gene is TRBD1 (5 bases). This CDR3 contains 18 residues. The V gene lost 0 bases and the J gene lost 1 base, with 19 bases spanning the gap. Per the germline V gene, CDR1 is SGHRS and CDR2 is YFSETQ. The CDR3 DNA reads TGCGCCAGCAGCTTGGCGCAGGGAGGGCTCCTAAGGAACACTGAAGCTTTCTTT. Translated, it gives CASSLAQGGLLRNTEAFF.

This chain joins TRBV18 and TRBJ2-1; D is uncertain. CDR3 size: 12 residues. The germline gives CDR1 KGHSH, CDR2 LQKENI. Trimming removed 3 bases from V and 6 bases from J, with 6 bases in between. The CDR3 protein is CASSPGPNEQFF. DNA of the CDR3: TGTGCCAGCTCACCGGGCCCCAATGAGCAGTTCTTC.

The rearrangement links TRBV2 to TRBJ2-3, with TRBD1 matching over 8 bases. Germline V CDR1 and CDR2: SNHLY, FYNNEI. The CDR3 is made up of 15 amino acids. V was pared by 4 bases and J by 0 bases, with 3 bases of the junction left unmatched. CDR3 nucleotides: TGTGCCAGCAGTGCGACAGGGGACAGCACAGATACGCAGTATTTT. This translates into CASSATGDSTDTQYF.

This chain joins TRBV5-4 and TRBJ2-2, with unresolved D. The CDR3 is 13 amino acids. Germline CDR1 and CDR2: SGHNT and YYREEE (reference sequence). The V end was cut by 4 bases, the J end by 6 bases, with 10 bases between. The DNA of the CDR3 is TGTGCCAGCAGCCCCGGTGAAGCCGGGGAGCTGTTTTTT. As protein: CASSPGEAGELFF.

This chain uses TRBV28 with TRBJ2-5; the D gene is possibly TRBD1 (8 bases). V was trimmed by 3 bases and J by 7 bases, leaving 18 bases between them. Germline V CDR1 and CDR2: MDHEN, SYDVKM. The length of the CDR3 is 15 residues. Here the CDR3 DNA reads TGTGCCAGCAGTTTGTCACAGGGGGGGGTCGGGACCCAGTACTTC. Translation: CASSLSQGGVGTQYF.

J is TRBJ1-2 and V is TRBV7-9, with 8 bases matching TRBD1. Germline V CDR1 and CDR2: SEHNR, FQNEAQ (reference sequence). J lost 5 bases, V lost 5 bases, and 16 bases had no gene match. The CDR3 totals 17 residues. The CDR3: CASSPGGHRGGEYGYTF. CDR3 nucleotides: TGTGCCAGCAGCCCAGGGGGGCACAGGGGGGGAGAATATGGCTACACCTTC.

The V gene is TRBV19, the J gene TRBJ2-2; 8 bases map to TRBD2. Germline V gives CDR1 LNHDA, CDR2 SQIVND (reference sequence). CDR3 length: 16 amino acids. V shed 7 bases and J 3 bases; nucleotides not matched to a gene: 10. CDR3 protein: CASKGGAGVDTGELFF. The CDR3, as DNA: TGTGCCAGTAAAGGGGGAGCGGGAGTGGACACCGGGGAGCTGTTTTTT. Full variable domain (rest looked up from reference TRBV19 and TRBJ2-2): DGGITQSPKYLFRKEGQNVTLSCEQNLNHDAMYWYRQDPGQGLRLIYYSQIVNDFQKGDIAEGYSVSREKKESFPLTVTSAQKNPTAFYLCASKGGAGVDTGELFFGEGSRLTVL.

The CDR3 DNA sequence: TGTGCCAGCAGTTACTCGGGCGGAGGGATTAATGAAAAACTGTTTTTT. Translating gives CASSYSGGGINEKLFF. V is TRBV6-5 and J is TRBJ1-4; no clear D. This CDR3 spans 16 amino acids. V lost 0 bases to trimming and J lost 4 bases, with 12 bases between them. Germline loops: CDR1 MNHEY, CDR2 SVGAGI.

CDR3 region: CASSLTQGTGNTIYF. Written as DNA, the CDR3 is TGTGCCAGCAGTTTGACCCAGGGTACCGGAAACACCATATATTTT. The chain combines TRBV6-6 with TRBJ1-3; the D gene is possibly TRBD1 (5 bases). Per germline, CDR1 MNHNY and CDR2 SVGAGI (reference sequence). The CDR3 spans 15 residues. Trimming removed 4 bases from V and 4 bases from J, with 14 bases in between.

This chain connects TRBV5-1 to TRBJ2-7, with TRBD2 identical over 11 bases. The V segment lost 2 bases and the J segment 0 bases; nucleotides outside the gene matches: 4. From germline, CDR1 is SGHRS and CDR2 YFSETQ. This CDR3 has 16 residues. The CDR3 region is CASSLPGTSGSYEQYF. CDR3 nucleotide sequence: TGCGCCAGCAGCTTACCCGGGACTAGCGGCTCCTACGAGCAGTACTTC.

The J gene is TRBJ1-5, the V gene TRBV19; 8 nucleotides line up with TRBD1. The CDR3 is 14 residues long. CDR1 and CDR2 (germline): LNHDA, SQIVND (reference sequence). V shed 5 bases, J shed 7 bases, and the junction held 7 bases outside the gene matches. The CDR3 nucleotides read TGTGCCAGTAGTCAGGGGGCGGGAGGGCAGCCCCAGCATTTT. This translates into CASSQGAGGQPQHF.

This sequence joins TRBV28 and TRBJ2-2, with 8 bases identical to TRBD2. The V gene's germline CDR1 is MDHEN and CDR2 SYDVKM. Trimming at V came to 6 bases and at J to 7 bases, leaving 10 bases not matched to a gene. The CDR3 runs 15 residues. CDR3 in amino acids: CASREYGRVGGELFF. Written as DNA, the CDR3 is TGTGCCAGCAGGGAATACGGGAGGGTCGGCGGGGAGCTGTTTTTT.

This chain links TRBV13 with TRBJ2-1; D is perhaps TRBD1 (5 bases). V was trimmed by 0 bases and J by 5 bases, leaving 11 bases between them. The CDR3 loop spans 15 amino acids. From germline, CDR1 is PRHDT and CDR2 FYEKMQ (reference sequence). The CDR3 spells CASSLGWGLDNEQFF. In DNA form, the CDR3 reads TGTGCCAGCAGCTTAGGGTGGGGCTTAGACAATGAGCAGTTCTTC.

This chain joins TRBV7-9 and TRBJ2-3; weak D call: TRBD2 (6 bases). This CDR3 has 12 amino acids. Germline lookup yields CDR1 SEHNR and CDR2 FQNEAQ (reference sequence). Trimming shortened V by 7 bases and J by 5 bases, and 10 bases separated the two germline ends. For the CDR3, the DNA is TGTGCCAGCACCGAAGCGGGAGATACGCAGTATTTT. Its translation: CASTEAGDTQYF.

V and J are TRBV6-6 and TRBJ2-7; 7 nucleotides align to TRBD2. Germline V gene sequence: CDR1 MNHNY, CDR2 SVGAGI (reference sequence). Losses at the gene ends were 6 bases for V and 3 bases for J; bases not matched to a gene: 14. The CDR3 is 16 amino acids. CDR3 amino acids: CASRTMGSGSIYEQYF. The CDR3 bases are TGTGCCAGCAGGACAATGGGTAGCGGGTCGATCTACGAGCAGTACTTC.

This sequence joins TRBV5-1 and TRBJ2-2; TRBD1 aligns across 8 bases. The CDR3 length is 15 residues. Germline values: CDR1 SGHRS, CDR2 YFSETQ. V shed 4 bases, J shed 6 bases, and the junction held 8 bases outside the gene matches. CDR3 residues: CASSPTRGRPGELFF. CDR3 nucleotide sequence: TGCGCCAGCAGCCCGACCAGGGGGCGCCCCGGGGAGCTGTTTTTT. The variable domain in full, with the rest retrieved from reference TRBV5-1 and TRBJ2-2, is KAGVTQTPRYLIKTRGQQVTLSCSPISGHRSVSWYQQTPGQGLQFLFEYFSETQRNKGNFPGRFSGRQFSNSRSEMNVSTLELGDSALYLCASSPTRGRPGELFFGEGSRLTVL.

The chain employs TRBV28 and TRBJ2-2; 7 positions match TRBD1. V shed 6 bases and J 7 bases; nucleotides not matched to a gene: 11. The CDR3 has 15 amino acids. Germline V lookup: CDR1 MDHEN, CDR2 SYDVKM. The CDR3 region has the DNA TGTGCCAGCAGACAAGGGGACAGAGACAGCGGGGAGCTGTTTTTT. It specifies CASRQGDRDSGELFF.

A single count supports this clone. CDR3: CASSQDSGGSTEAFF. The CDR3 DNA reads as TGTGCCAGCAGCCAAGATTCAGGGGGCAGTACTGAAGCTTTCTTT. The chain carries TRBV4-2 and TRBJ1-1, with 8 bases fitting TRBD1. The trim removed 0 bases at V and 5 bases at J, leaving 5 bases unmatched. Germline CDR1 reads LGHNA; CDR2 reads YNFKEQ. The CDR3 sequence is 15 residues long.

The J gene is TRBJ2-1, the V gene TRBV5-1; no clear D. CDR1 and CDR2 from the germline V gene are SGHRS and YFSETQ. The germline V and J ends were trimmed by 2 bases and 5 bases, with 14 bases remaining between them. CDR3 size: 15 residues. CDR3 in amino acids: CASSFQTRINNEQFF. Written as DNA, the CDR3 is TGCGCCAGCAGCTTTCAAACGAGGATAAACAATGAGCAGTTCTTC.

The rearrangement uses TRBV6-5 and TRBJ2-5, with TRBD2 identical over 8 bases. Germline assignment: CDR1 MNHEY and CDR2 SVGAGI. Unmatched junction bases numbered 11, after V lost 2 bases and J lost 6 bases. The CDR3 is 16 residues long. The CDR3: CASSYAIAGRGKTQYF. The CDR3, as DNA: TGTGCCAGCAGTTACGCGATAGCGGGACGTGGAAAGACCCAGTACTTC.

The V call is TRBV6-5, the J call TRBJ2-2; a possible D gene is TRBD1 (5 bases). The germline V gene encodes CDR1 MNHEY and CDR2 SVGAGI. The CDR3 length is 13 residues. With 2 bases removed from V and 7 bases from J, the gap between germline ends came to 8 bases. The CDR3 is CASSYQGSGELFF. CDR3 sequence (DNA): TGTGCCAGCAGTTACCAGGGTAGCGGGGAGCTGTTTTTT.

V gene TRBV28 combines with J gene TRBJ2-5, with 8 bases fitting TRBD2. This CDR3 spans 15 amino acids. V lost 9 bases, J lost 5 bases, and 14 bases stayed unmatched. The germline gives CDR1 MDHEN, CDR2 SYDVKM. CDR3: CASETAGGRGETQYF. For the CDR3, the DNA is TGTGCCAGTGAGACCGCGGGAGGCCGGGGGGAGACCCAGTACTTC. The variable domain in full, with the rest retrieved from reference TRBV28 and TRBJ2-5, is DVKVTQSSRYLVKRTGEKVFLECVQDMDHENMFWYRQDPGLGLRLIYFSYDVKMKEKGDIPEGYSVSREKKERFSLILESASTNQTSMYLCASETAGGRGETQYFGPGTRLLVL.

This clone has a single count. This rearrangement joins TRBV18 to TRBJ2-5; TRBD1 is a possible D gene (6 bases). CDR3 size: 14 residues. Germline loops: CDR1 KGHSH, CDR2 LQKENI. Trimming pared 2 bases from V and 2 bases from J, leaving 9 bases between. The CDR3 loop is CASSPRTAQETQYF. The CDR3, as DNA: TGTGCCAGCTCACCAAGGACAGCTCAAGAGACCCAGTACTTC.

This rearrangement joins TRBV27 to TRBJ2-3; possibly TRBD1 for D (6 bases). The CDR3 runs to 13 residues. The V gene's germline CDR1 is MNHEY and CDR2 SMNVEV (reference sequence). V shed 7 bases and J shed 3 bases, with 11 bases lying between them. The DNA of the CDR3 is TGTGCCAGCATTAGAACAGGGACAGATACGCAGTATTTT. Its translation: CASIRTGTDTQYF.